This T cell receptor beta chain was sequenced in a study of blood T cell repertoires in COVID-19. Only in-frame clones appear in the TCRdb table, and some are missing; sequencing was by immunoSEQ multiplex PCR. The data hold roughly 290,000 clones, with 80% to 90% observed a single time. Trimming stripped 6 bases from V and 3 bases from J, with 11 bases between. CDR3 length equals 13 residues. This TCR was recovered from a man aged 25 to 40 who had recovered from COVID-19. The chain carries TRBV12-3 or TRBV12-4 and TRBJ1-1; D call uncertain. Input material: PBMCs or T cells enriched from blood (not recorded which). This CDR3 reads CASRWTDYTEAFF. The CDR3, as DNA: TGTGCCAGCAGATGGACGGACTACACTGAAGCTTTCTTT.